The TCR beta chain under discussion was sequenced for a study of T cells after yellow fever vaccination. MiXCR was run by TCRdb on the 5' RACE reads, yielding one entry per CDR3 protein. The sample includes fewer than 650,000 distinct CDR3 sequences, 21% of them seen just once. This clonotype was counted between two and nine times. Its antigen is not known. The germline CDR1 and CDR2 sequences are DFQATT and SNEGSKA (reference sequence). The CDR3 covers 15 residues. The V end was cut by 1 base, the J end by 2 bases, with 12 bases between. Overall study findings and caveats: Weaker overall was a secondary response that nonetheless peaked faster, on day 5 versus 15. Although most clonotypes did not, a small share appeared in both CD4 and CD8 compartments. Detected again after the booster were most primary-vaccination clones, at about 96% CD4 and approximately 90% CD8.

This chain joins TRBV20-1 and TRBJ1-5, with D possibly TRBD1 on 6 matching bases. This specimen consisted of PBMCs, obtained roughly 20 days after the first yellow fever vaccination. The receptor comes from a man younger than 35 who received the YFV17D yellow fever vaccine. The DNA for the CDR3 is TGCAGTGCTAGAGCTTCAGGGGAGGGCAATCAGCCCCAGCATTTT. Amino acids: CSARASGEGNQPQHF.